This TCR beta chain was sequenced during a study of cytomegalovirus exposure and HLA in healthy donors. PCR amplification relied on 60 Vbeta primers (plus 13 Jbeta primers). Repertoires were generated with immunoSEQ multiplex PCR, while TCRdb's copy carries only in-frame clones and drops some. The sample table includes 200,000 or so clones. Note on this clone: Antigen specificity is unknown.

Whole-study findings and limits: A later analysis showed HLA-associated TCR beta chains outstripping equally common others in clonal expansion. Some V segments could not be told apart, so they were left out, TRBV6-2 and TRBV6-3 among them.

V dropped 7 bases and J dropped 3 bases, with 13 bases sitting between them. Germline-derived CDR1 and CDR2 are LNHNV and YYDKDF (reference sequence). This CDR3 comprises 14 residues. The clonotype originates from a boy aged 10-17 years in good health and CMV-seronegative. The material sequenced was PBMCs. The V and J genes are TRBV15 and TRBJ1-3; D gene uncertain. CDR3 coding DNA: TGTGCCACCACGGTGTCTCCCTATGGAAACACCATATATTTT. Amino acid sequence: CATTVSPYGNTIYF.